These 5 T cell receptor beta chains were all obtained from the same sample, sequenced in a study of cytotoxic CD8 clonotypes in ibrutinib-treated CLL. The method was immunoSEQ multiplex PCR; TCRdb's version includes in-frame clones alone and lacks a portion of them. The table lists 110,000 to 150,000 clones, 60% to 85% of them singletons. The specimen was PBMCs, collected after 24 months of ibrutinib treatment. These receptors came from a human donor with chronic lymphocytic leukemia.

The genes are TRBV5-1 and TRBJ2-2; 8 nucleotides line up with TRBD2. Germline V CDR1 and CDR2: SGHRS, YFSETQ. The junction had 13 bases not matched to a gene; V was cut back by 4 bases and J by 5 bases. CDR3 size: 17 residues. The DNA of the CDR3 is TGCGCCAGCAGCCCCCAGGGTAGCGGGGCCCAAACCGGGGAGCTGTTTTTT. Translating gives CASSPQGSGAQTGELFF.

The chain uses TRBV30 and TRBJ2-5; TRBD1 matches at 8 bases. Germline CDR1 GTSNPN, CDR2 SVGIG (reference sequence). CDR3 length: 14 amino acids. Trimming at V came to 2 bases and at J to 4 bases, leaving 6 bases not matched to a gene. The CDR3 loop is CAWSTAGGGETQYF. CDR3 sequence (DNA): TGTGCCTGGAGTACGGCAGGGGGCGGAGAGACCCAGTACTTC.

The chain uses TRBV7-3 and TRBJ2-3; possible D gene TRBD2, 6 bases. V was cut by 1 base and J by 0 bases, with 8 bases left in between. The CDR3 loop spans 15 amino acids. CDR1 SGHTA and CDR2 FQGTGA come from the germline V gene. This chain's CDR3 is CASSLSGLSTDTQYF. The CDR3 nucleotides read TGTGCCAGCAGCTTAAGTGGACTAAGCACAGATACGCAGTATTTT. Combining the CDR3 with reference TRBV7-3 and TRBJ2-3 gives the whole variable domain GAGVSQTPSNKVTEKGKYVELRCDPISGHTALYWYRQSLGQGPEFLIYFQGTGAADDSGLPNDRFFAVRPEGSVSTLKIQRTERGDSAVYLCASSLSGLSTDTQYFGPGTRLTVL.

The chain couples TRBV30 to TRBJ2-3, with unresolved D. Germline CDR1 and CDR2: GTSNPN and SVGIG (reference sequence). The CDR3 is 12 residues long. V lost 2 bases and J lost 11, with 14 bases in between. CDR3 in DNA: TGTGCCTGGAGTCTTTCGACCGAGAGGCAGTATTTT. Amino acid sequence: CAWSLSTERQYF. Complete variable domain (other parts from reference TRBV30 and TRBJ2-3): SQTIHQWPATLVQPVGSPLSLECTVEGTSNPNLYWYRQAAGRGLQLLFYSVGIGQISSEVPQNLSASRPQDRQFILSSKKLLLSDSGFYLCAWSLSTERQYFGPGTRLTVL.

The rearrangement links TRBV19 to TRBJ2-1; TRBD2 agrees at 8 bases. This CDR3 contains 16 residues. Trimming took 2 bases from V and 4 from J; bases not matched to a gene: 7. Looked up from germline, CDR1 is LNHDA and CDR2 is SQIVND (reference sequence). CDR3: CASSITQTSEYNEQFF. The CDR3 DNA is TGTGCCAGTAGTATAACCCAGACTAGCGAGTACAATGAGCAGTTCTTC.